This T cell receptor beta chain was obtained from a study of CD8 T cells in ankylosing spondylitis (TCRdb year 2017). As for the study more broadly: T cell receptor beta repertoires were profiled in healthy donors and ankylosing spondylitis patients so that disease-linked TCR variants could be found. In total, the full study cohort was made up of 95 to 110 healthy donors and approximately 24 ankylosing spondylitis patients. Peripheral blood was sampled, and synovial fluid was also collected from ankylosing spondylitis patients.

A remark on this clonotype: Its antigen specificity is not known. It has no much larger one-base neighbor in the sample; base qualities were not kept.

The run used an Illumina HiSeq 2500. Quantitative 5'-RACE with molecular barcodes was the method used to prepare the TCR beta libraries. The authors processed their data as follows. Disease-linked TCR variants were identified with a new computational method built on a probabilistic model of VDJ rearrangement. The raw public data were reprocessed by TCRdb itself: fastp quality trimming at Q25, MiXCR clonotype calling, in-frame beta chains only. Rows matching on CDR3 protein sequence are summarized as one entry with the most common DNA and genes. The V and J calls and clone size come from TCRdb's table, not from the authors' own analysis. Recorded for this sample are some 130,000 distinct CDR3 sequences; just under 7.5% of them occurred a single time. 9.5% to 15% of the sample comes from the top ten. Broader findings and caveats from the paper: The disease-linked clones had a CD8+ phenotype and were found at relatively low frequencies in peripheral blood. Some motif variants were previously reported in synovial fluid and blood of reactive arthritis patients, suggesting common disease-initiation mechanisms. According to the report, matched synovial fluid samples from ankylosing spondylitis patients were significantly enriched for the disease-linked clones. A TCR beta motif made up of seven or eight highly homologous amino acid variants appeared to be characteristic of blood from ankylosing spondylitis patients.

Sequenced sample: blood, either unsorted or a sorted T cell fraction (not recorded which). The receptor was derived from a female donor with ankylosing spondylitis or in good health (not recorded which).

The encoded CDR3 is CASSQDRKTRSEQFF. The nucleotides read TGCGCCAGCAGCCAAGATCGGAAGACTAGATCTGAGCAGTTCTTC. The receptor chain draws on TRBV4-1 and TRBJ2-1; a tentative D match to TRBD2 spans 6 bases. V and J lose 0 bases and 9 bases, and a span of 15 bases separates them. According to the germline V gene, CDR1 reads MGHRA and CDR2 reads YSYEKL. The CDR3 contains 15 residues, cysteine and phenylalanine counted. Only CDR3 DNA is held: 45 bases, read in frame from base 1.